The rows below give T cell receptor beta chains drawn from one sample of a study of T cell responses to AZD1222 COVID-19 vaccine. Data came from immunoSEQ multiplex PCR; TCRdb stores just in-frame clones and leaves some out. The sample includes around 99,000 clones, 85% to 95% of them seen just once. The sequencing used peripheral blood, collected on day 0 of AZD1222 vaccination. The source is an adult in good health. The CDR3 runs from the conserved cysteine through the conserved F or W. D genes are given only for firm matches. Clone size, where shown, is once, few, many, or a class for clones that have expanded.

>TRBD1|TRBV2|.|TRBJ2-6
TGTGCCAGCAGCCACGACAGGGGGCTCTGGGCCAACGTCCTGACTTTC
CASSHDRGLWANVLTF
>TRBD1|TRBV6-2/TRBV6-3|.|TRBJ1-1
TGTGCCAGCAGTTACTCAACGGGACAGGGGCCGGAGAACACTGAAGCTTTCTTT
CASSYSTGQGPENTEAFF
>TRBD2|TRBV19|.|TRBJ2-5
TGTGCCAGTAAGGCGGGCGGGGGGGCCCAGTACTTC
CASKAGGGAQYF
>TRBD2|TRBV10-2|once|TRBJ2-7
TGCGCCAGCAGTGAATCCAGCGGGGGCGTTTACGAGCAGTACTTC
CASSESSGGVYEQYF
>TRBD1|TRBV12-3/TRBV12-4|.|TRBJ2-5
TGTGCCAGCAACCGCCAGGGGGCAGAGACCCAGTACTTC
CASNRQGAETQYF
>.|TRBV19|.|TRBJ1-3
TGTGCCAGTAGTATAACGAACACCATATATTTT
CASSITNTIYF
>.|TRBV11-1|few|TRBJ2-1
TGTGCCAGCAGCTTAGGGGGTTACAATGAGCAGTTCTTC
CASSLGGYNEQFF
>.|TRBV21-1|.|TRBJ1-1
TGTGCCAGCAGCAAAGAGCGACAGTCGAACACTGAAGCTTTCTTT
CASSKERQSNTEAFF
>TRBD2|TRBV7-2|.|TRBJ2-1
TGTGCCAGCAGCTTAGAGTCTCTAGCGGGAGGAGGCGAGCAGTTCTTC
CASSLESLAGGGEQFF
>TRBD1|TRBV25-1|.|TRBJ2-7
TGTGCCAGCAGTCACCGGGACAGGACCTACGAGCAGTACTTC
CASSHRDRTYEQYF
>TRBD2|TRBV18|.|TRBJ2-7
TGTGCCAGCTCACCCCTGAGCGGGAGCGCCTCCGAGCAGTACTTC
CASSPLSGSASEQYF
>.|TRBV6-5|once|TRBJ2-3
TGTGCCACCGACCCTTGGGCAGATACGCAGTATTTT
CATDPWADTQYF
>.|TRBV7-8|.|TRBJ2-2
TGTGCCACCAAATACACCGGGGAGCTGTTTTTT
CATKYTGELFF
>TRBD2|TRBV5-1|.|TRBJ2-1
TGCGCCAGCAGCTTCCTAGCGGGAGGGGATGAGCAGTTCTTC
CASSFLAGGDEQFF
>.|TRBV27|.|TRBJ1-1
TGTGCCAGCAGTTTTGGCAAGAACACTGAAGCTTTCTTT
CASSFGKNTEAFF
>TRBD1|TRBV4-1|.|TRBJ2-7
TGCGCCAGCAGCCGGGAAGGACAGGGGATCTACGAGCAGTACTTC
CASSREGQGIYEQYF
>.|TRBV15|.|TRBJ2-7
TGTGCCACCAGCAGAGCAGGTACAGCCTACGAGCAGTACTTC
CATSRAGTAYEQYF
>.|TRBV5-4|.|TRBJ1-4
TGTGCCAGCAGCAAAAGCCGGGAGATTAATGAAAAACTGTTTTTT
CASSKSREINEKLFF
>TRBD2|TRBV5-1|.|TRBJ2-1
TGCGCCAGCAGCTACCTGGCGGGGGGGCCCCTAGGATCCGGCAATGAGCAGTTCTTC
CASSYLAGGPLGSGNEQFF
>TRBD2|TRBV6-4|few|TRBJ2-5
TGTGCCAGCAGTGTGAGCGGGGAGGGCCAAGAGACCCAGTACTTC
CASSVSGEGQETQYF
>.|TRBV30|.|TRBJ2-7
TGTGCCTGGAGTGTTATAAGGAAGGGGACTTACTACGAGCAGTACTTC
CAWSVIRKGTYYEQYF
>TRBD1|TRBV27|once|TRBJ1-1
TGTGCCAGCAGTTGGGGACAGACTAACACTGAAGCTTTCTTT
CASSWGQTNTEAFF
>.|TRBV28|.|TRBJ1-4
TGTGCCAGCAGTCGGGGGGGAAATGAAAAACTGTTTTTT
CASSRGGNEKLFF
>TRBD2|TRBV4-3|.|TRBJ2-7
TGCGCCAGCAGCCAAGCCCTAGCGGGGAATTACGAGCAGTACTTC
CASSQALAGNYEQYF
>TRBD1|TRBV4-1|.|TRBJ2-7
TGCGCCAGCAGTCGCGGGCAGGGGGCCAGCGAGCAGTACTTC
CASSRGQGASEQYF
>.|TRBV11-3|.|TRBJ2-3
TGTGCCAGCAGCTTAGATGCGAGCACAGATACGCAGTATTTT
CASSLDASTDTQYF
>TRBD1|TRBV6-5|.|TRBJ1-1
TGTGCCAGCAGTTCGACAGGGGGCTTGAACACTGAAGCTTTCTTT
CASSSTGGLNTEAFF
>.|TRBV4-1|.|TRBJ1-2
TGCGCCAGCAGCCAAGGACAAAACTATGGCTACACCTTC
CASSQGQNYGYTF
>.|TRBV2|.|TRBJ1-5
TGTGCCAGCTTCCAGGGGAAGGCGGGGAGCAATCAGCCCCAGCATTTT
CASFQGKAGSNQPQHF
>.|TRBV9|once|TRBJ1-6
TGTGCCAGCAGCGTAGGCCAAGCTCGGGATTCACCCCTCCACTTT
CASSVGQARDSPLHF
>.|TRBV10-3|.|TRBJ1-2
TGTGCCATCAGCCCCGGACCCCAGTCTGGCTACACCTTC
CAISPGPQSGYTF
>.|TRBV20-1|.|TRBJ1-5
TGCAGTGCTAGTCGGGCCAGCCGCTATAGCAATCAGCCCCAGCATTTT
CSASRASRYSNQPQHF
>.|TRBV18|.|TRBJ2-3
TGTGCCAGCTCACGTCCCGGTGGCAGCGGGACAGATACGCAGTATTTT
CASSRPGGSGTDTQYF
>.|TRBV6-2/TRBV6-3|.|TRBJ2-1
TGTGCCAGCAGCAACGGGGTAGAAAAGTTCTTC
CASSNGVEKFF
>TRBD1|TRBV19|.|TRBJ1-1
TGTGCCAGTAGTTCCACCCCGGGACAGCCAGCTTTCTTT
CASSSTPGQPAFF
>.|TRBV2|.|TRBJ1-1
TGTGCCAGCAGTGATGCGGGCCCTGAAGCTTTCTTT
CASSDAGPEAFF
>TRBD1|TRBV10-3|.|TRBJ2-7
TGTGCCATCAGTGGGGCCTCCCAGGGGGTCGAGCAGTACTTC
CAISGASQGVEQYF
>.|TRBV5-1|.|TRBJ1-2
TGCGCCAGCAGCTTGGATCCACAGGTAGCTAACTATGGCTACACCTTC
CASSLDPQVANYGYTF
>TRBD1|TRBV12-5|.|TRBJ2-3
TGTGCTAGTGGAGATACAGGGGGCGCCTCAGATACGCAGTATTTT
CASGDTGGASDTQYF
>.|TRBV25-1|.|TRBJ1-5
TGTGCCAGCAGTGAACTGTGGGGGAATCAGCCCCAGCATTTT
CASSELWGNQPQHF
>.|TRBV28|.|TRBJ1-2
TGTGCCAGCAGTTTACAATACCCGTTACAGGGATCGAAGTATGGCTACACCTTC
CASSLQYPLQGSKYGYTF
>TRBD1|TRBV28|once|TRBJ1-2
TGTGCCAGCAGTTTTTCCGGGACAGGGGATCTCTATGGCTACACCTTC
CASSFSGTGDLYGYTF
>TRBD1|TRBV19|.|TRBJ2-6
TGTGCCAGTAGTTGGGACAGCTCTGGGGCCAACGTCCTGACTTTC
CASSWDSSGANVLTF
>TRBD1|TRBV2|.|TRBJ2-7
TGTGCCAGCCAGGGGGCGGAGAGCTCCTACGAGCAGTACTTC
CASQGAESSYEQYF
>.|TRBV3-1/TRBV3-2|.|TRBJ1-1
TGTGCCAGCAGCCAAGATGAACGGCCGAACACTGAAGCTTTCTTT
CASSQDERPNTEAFF
>.|TRBV3-1/TRBV3-2|.|TRBJ2-1
TGTGCCAGCAGCCAAGATTTGAGGGGGGGCCTTAATGAGCAGTTCTTC
CASSQDLRGGLNEQFF
>.|TRBV11-2|few|TRBJ2-7
TGTGCCAGCAGCTTAGAGGGGGGCCGGGGGCGCGCCGAGCAGTACTTC
CASSLEGGRGRAEQYF
>.|TRBV10-3|.|TRBJ1-1
TGTGCCATCAGTGAAATGGGGCTGAACACTGAAGCTTTCTTT
CAISEMGLNTEAFF
>.|TRBV7-9|.|TRBJ1-6
TGTGCCAGCAGCTTAGAGAGGGGATCACCCCTCCACTTT
CASSLERGSPLHF
>.|TRBV6-5|few|TRBJ1-3
TGTGCCAGCAGGGCTGCGACCCAGGTGGGAAACACCATATATTTT
CASRAATQVGNTIYF
>.|TRBV28|.|TRBJ2-5
TGTGCCAGCAGTGACCTCGGGTCGCAGACCCAGTACTTC
CASSDLGSQTQYF
>.|TRBV3-1/TRBV3-2|once|TRBJ2-7
TGTGCCAGCAGCCAAGGACAGGTGAGCTCCTACGAGCAGTACTTC
CASSQGQVSSYEQYF
>.|TRBV29-1|.|TRBJ1-1
TGCAGCGTTGAAAGGGGCAGAACTGAAGCTTTCTTT
CSVERGRTEAFF
>TRBD2|TRBV19|.|TRBJ2-1
TGTGCCAGTACCGAACATAGCGGGAGGGTTGCGGATGAGCAGTTCTTC
CASTEHSGRVADEQFF